This T cell receptor (beta chain) stems from a study of immune evolution from preneoplasia to lung adenocarcinoma. This clone has only one observation. Clones were read by immunoSEQ multiplex PCR, and TCRdb kept only the in-frame ones, dropping some. The sample carries fewer than 5,500 clones, less than 90% recorded once. The sample consisted of FFPE minimally invasive lung adenocarcinoma tissue. The receptor's source is a person aged 60-79 years with lung adenocarcinoma.

The CDR3 DNA follows: TGTGCCAGCAGCGCGGAGGGGGTCCTCACTGAAGCTTTCTTT. It codes for CASSAEGVLTEAFF. This chain joins TRBV9 and TRBJ1-1, with D perhaps matching TRBD1 (6 bases). Germline V gene lookup returns CDR1 SGDLS and CDR2 YYNGEE. This CDR3 has 14 residues. V gave up 3 bases and J gave up 4 bases, with 13 bases separating them.